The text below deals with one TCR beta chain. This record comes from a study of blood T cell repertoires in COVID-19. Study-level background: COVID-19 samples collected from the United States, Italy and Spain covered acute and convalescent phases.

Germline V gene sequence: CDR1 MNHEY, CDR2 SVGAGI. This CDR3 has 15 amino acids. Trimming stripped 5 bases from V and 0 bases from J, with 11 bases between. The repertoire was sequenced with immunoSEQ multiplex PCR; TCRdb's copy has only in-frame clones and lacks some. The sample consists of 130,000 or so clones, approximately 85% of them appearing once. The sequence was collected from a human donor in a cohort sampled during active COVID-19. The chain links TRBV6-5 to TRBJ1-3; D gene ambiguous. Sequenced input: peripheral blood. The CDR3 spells CASSRNDISGNTIYF. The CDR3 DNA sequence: TGTGCCAGCAGTAGGAACGACATCTCTGGAAACACCATATATTTT.